The 2 T cell receptor beta chains below were found in one sample sequenced in a study of blood T cell repertoires in COVID-19. Sequencing used immunoSEQ multiplex PCR; TCRdb keeps in-frame clones, though not all of them. This sample has 310,000 or so clones, with 86% found just once. Sequencing input: peripheral blood. Receptor source: a woman under 40 who had recovered from COVID-19.

The chain has TRBV28 and TRBJ2-7; 7 bases match TRBD1. The J segment lost 0 bases and the V segment lost 4 bases, leaving 6 bases of the junction unmatched. In germline, CDR1 is MDHEN, CDR2 SYDVKM. The CDR3 sequence is 15 residues long. The CDR3 DNA is TGTGCCAGCAGTTCGCCGACAGGGAGCTCCTACGAGCAGTACTTC. Translating gives CASSSPTGSSYEQYF.

The chain recombines TRBV11-3 with TRBJ2-2; D is ambiguous. The CDR3 contains 16 residues. Germline assignment: CDR1 SGHNT and CDR2 YENEEA. V lost 1 base to trimming and J lost 1 base, with 10 bases between them. The CDR3 nucleotides read TGTGCCAGCAGCTTAGTTCCCAGCGAGAACACCGGGGAGCTGTTTTTT. Translating it yields CASSLVPSENTGELFF.